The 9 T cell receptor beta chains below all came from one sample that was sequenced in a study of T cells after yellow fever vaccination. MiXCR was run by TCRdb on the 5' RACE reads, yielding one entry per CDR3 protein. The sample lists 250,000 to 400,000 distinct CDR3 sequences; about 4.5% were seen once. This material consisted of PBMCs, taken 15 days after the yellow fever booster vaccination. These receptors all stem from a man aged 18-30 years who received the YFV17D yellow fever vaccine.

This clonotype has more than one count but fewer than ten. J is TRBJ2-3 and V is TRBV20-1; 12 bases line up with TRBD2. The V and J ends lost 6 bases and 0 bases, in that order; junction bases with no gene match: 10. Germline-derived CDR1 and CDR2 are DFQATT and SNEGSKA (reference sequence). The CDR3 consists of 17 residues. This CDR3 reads CSAPPWTSGASTDTQYF. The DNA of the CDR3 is TGCAGTGCCCCGCCTTGGACTAGCGGGGCTAGCACAGATACGCAGTATTTT.

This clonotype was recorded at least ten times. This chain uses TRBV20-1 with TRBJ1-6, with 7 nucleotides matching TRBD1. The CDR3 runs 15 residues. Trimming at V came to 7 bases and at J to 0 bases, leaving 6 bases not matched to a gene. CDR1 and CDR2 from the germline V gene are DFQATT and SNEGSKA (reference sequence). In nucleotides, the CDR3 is TGCAGTGTTAGGACAGGCGACTCCTATAATTCACCCCTCCACTTT. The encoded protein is CSVRTGDSYNSPLHF.

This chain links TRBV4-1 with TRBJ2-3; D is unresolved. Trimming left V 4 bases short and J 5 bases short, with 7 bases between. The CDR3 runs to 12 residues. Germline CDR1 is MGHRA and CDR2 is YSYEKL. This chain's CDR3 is CASSRREDTQYF. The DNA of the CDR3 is TGCGCCAGCAGCCGACGCGAAGATACGCAGTATTTT.

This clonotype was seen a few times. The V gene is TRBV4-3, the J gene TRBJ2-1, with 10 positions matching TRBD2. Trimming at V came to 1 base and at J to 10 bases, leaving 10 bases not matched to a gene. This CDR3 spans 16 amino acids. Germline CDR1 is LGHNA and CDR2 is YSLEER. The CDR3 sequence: CASSQGAAGGPGEQFF. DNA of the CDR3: TGCGCCAGCAGCCAAGGGGCAGCGGGGGGGCCTGGGGAGCAGTTCTTC.

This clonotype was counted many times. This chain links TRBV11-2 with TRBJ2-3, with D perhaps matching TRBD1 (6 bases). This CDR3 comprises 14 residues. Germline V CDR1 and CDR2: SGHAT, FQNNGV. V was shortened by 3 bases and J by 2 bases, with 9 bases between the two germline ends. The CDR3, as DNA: TGTGCCAGCAGCTTTGGACAGATCACAGATACGCAGTATTTT. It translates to CASSFGQITDTQYF.

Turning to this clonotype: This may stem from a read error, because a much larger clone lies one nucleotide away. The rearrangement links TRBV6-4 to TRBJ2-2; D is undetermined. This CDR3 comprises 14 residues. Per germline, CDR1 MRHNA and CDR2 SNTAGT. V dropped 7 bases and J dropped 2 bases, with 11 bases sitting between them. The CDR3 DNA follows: TGTGCCAGCATTGAAGGGCTAAACACCGGGGAGCTGTTTTTT. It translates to CASIEGLNTGELFF.

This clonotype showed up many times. CDR3 in amino acids: CASSLRTSGDTQYF. CDR3 bases: TGTGCCAGCAGCTTAAGGACTAGCGGGGATACGCAGTATTTT. The chain uses TRBV7-2 and TRBJ2-3, with TRBD2 identical over 11 bases. The V and J ends lost 2 bases and 6 bases, in that order; junction bases with no gene match: 1. This CDR3 comprises 14 residues. Germline V lookup: CDR1 SGHTA, CDR2 FQGNSA.

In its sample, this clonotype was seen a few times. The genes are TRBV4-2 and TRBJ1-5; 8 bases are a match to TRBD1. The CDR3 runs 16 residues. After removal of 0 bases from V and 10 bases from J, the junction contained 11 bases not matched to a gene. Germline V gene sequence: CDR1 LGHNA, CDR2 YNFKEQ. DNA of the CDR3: TGTGCCAGCAGCCAAGAGGGGACAGGCCAATCATACCCCCAGCATTTT. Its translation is CASSQEGTGQSYPQHF.

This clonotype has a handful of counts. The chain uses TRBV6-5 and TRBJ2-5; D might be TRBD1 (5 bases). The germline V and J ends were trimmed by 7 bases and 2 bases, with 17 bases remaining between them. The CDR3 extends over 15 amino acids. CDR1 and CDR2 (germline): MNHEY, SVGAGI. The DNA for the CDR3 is TGTGCCAGCACCTATGGTATAGGGGATCAAGAGACCCAGTACTTC. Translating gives CASTYGIGDQETQYF.